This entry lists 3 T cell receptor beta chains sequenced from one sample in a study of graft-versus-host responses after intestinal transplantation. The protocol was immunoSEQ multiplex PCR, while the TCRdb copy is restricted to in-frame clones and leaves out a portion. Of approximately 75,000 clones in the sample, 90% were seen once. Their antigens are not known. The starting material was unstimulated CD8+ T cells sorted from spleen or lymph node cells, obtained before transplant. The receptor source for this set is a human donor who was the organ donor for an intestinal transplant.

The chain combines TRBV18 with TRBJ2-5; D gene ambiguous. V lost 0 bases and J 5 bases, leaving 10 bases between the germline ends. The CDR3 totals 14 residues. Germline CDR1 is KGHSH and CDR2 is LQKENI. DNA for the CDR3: TGTGCCAGCTCACCACCTGGCGAGGAGGAGACCCAGTACTTC. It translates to CASSPPGEEETQYF.

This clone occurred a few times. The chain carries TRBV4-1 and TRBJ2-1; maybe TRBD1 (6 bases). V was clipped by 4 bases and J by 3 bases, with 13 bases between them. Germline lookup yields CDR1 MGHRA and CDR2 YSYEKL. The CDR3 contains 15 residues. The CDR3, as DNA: TGCGCCAGCAGCCCACGCCCAGGGGTCTACAATGAGCAGTTCTTC. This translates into CASSPRPGVYNEQFF.

In nucleotides, the CDR3 is TGTGCCAGCAGCTCGGCCACCCGTAGCGCCGTGCAAGAGACCCAGTACTTC. Translated: CASSSATRSAVQETQYF. V is TRBV7-9 and J is TRBJ2-5; a possible D gene is TRBD2 (5 bases). From germline, CDR1 is SEHNR and CDR2 FQNEAQ (reference sequence). V shed 4 bases and J shed 2 bases, with 20 bases lying between them. The CDR3 is 17 residues long.